Listed below are T cell receptor beta chains from one sample, sequenced in a study of T cell changes during pregnancy in multiple sclerosis. Some clones are missing from TCRdb's copy, which holds only in-frame ones; the method was immunoSEQ multiplex PCR. The table shows tens of thousands of clones, with roughly 95% occurring only once. The input for sequencing was peripheral blood, taken in the second trimester of pregnancy. Receptors originate from a female donor with multiple sclerosis, enrolled in a pregnancy study. Each CDR3 is given with its conserved first and last residue. D genes are given only for firm matches. Size values are once, few and many counts, or a class for expanded clones, and some rows have none.

D: NA
V: TRBV27
J: TRBJ2-7
size: NA
length: 16
DNA: TGTGCCAGCAGTTTAAGCCGGAGGGAGGGGGTCAACGAGCAGTACTTC
CDR3: CASSLSRREGVNEQYF

D: NA
V: TRBV4-2
J: TRBJ2-7
size: NA
length: 15
DNA: TGTGCCAGCAGCCAAGGGCTTGGCTCGTCGTACGAGCAGTACTTC
CDR3: CASSQGLGSSYEQYF

D: NA
V: TRBV25-1
J: TRBJ2-1
size: NA
length: 15
DNA: TGTGCCAGCAGTGAATATTTGGGGCAATACAATGAGCAGTTCTTC
CDR3: CASSEYLGQYNEQFF

D: TRBD1
V: TRBV6-1
J: TRBJ2-1
size: NA
length: 15
DNA: TGTGCCAGCAGTGAAGGAGGGACAGGTGTGGATGAGCAGTTCTTC
CDR3: CASSEGGTGVDEQFF

D: NA
V: TRBV11-2
J: TRBJ2-5
size: NA
length: 13
DNA: TGTGCCAGCAGCCGAGGACAGCAAGAGACCCAGTACTTC
CDR3: CASSRGQQETQYF

D: TRBD2
V: TRBV6-1
J: TRBJ2-1
size: NA
length: 15
DNA: TGTGCCAGCGTCCTCGGGGCGGGAGCCTACAATGAGCAGTTCTTC
CDR3: CASVLGAGAYNEQFF

D: TRBD1
V: TRBV10-2
J: TRBJ2-7
size: NA
length: 16
DNA: TGCGCCAGCAGTGGTTCTGGGCAGGGGGTATCCTACGAGCAGTACTTC
CDR3: CASSGSGQGVSYEQYF

D: NA
V: TRBV9
J: TRBJ1-6
size: NA
length: 15
DNA: TGTGCCAGCAGCGTAGATCTTAACTATAATTCACCCCTCCACTTT
CDR3: CASSVDLNYNSPLHF

D: NA
V: TRBV4-1
J: TRBJ2-7
size: NA
length: 15
DNA: TGCGCCAGCAGCCAAGGACTTCTGGGCTCCTACGAGCAGTACTTC
CDR3: CASSQGLLGSYEQYF

D: NA
V: TRBV5-8
J: TRBJ2-4
size: once
length: 17
DNA: TGTGCCAGCAGCTTGTGGGGGGGACAAATAGCCAAAAACATTCAGTACTTC
CDR3: CASSLWGGQIAKNIQYF

D: TRBD2
V: TRBV9
J: TRBJ2-7
size: NA
length: 16
DNA: TGTGCCAGCACCGAAGGGGGGACTAGCGGACTCTACGAGCAGTACTTC
CDR3: CASTEGGTSGLYEQYF

D: TRBD2
V: TRBV6-4
J: TRBJ2-1
size: few
length: 15
DNA: TGTGCCAGCAGTATTCTAGCGGGATCTGCCAATGAGCAGTTCTTC
CDR3: CASSILAGSANEQFF